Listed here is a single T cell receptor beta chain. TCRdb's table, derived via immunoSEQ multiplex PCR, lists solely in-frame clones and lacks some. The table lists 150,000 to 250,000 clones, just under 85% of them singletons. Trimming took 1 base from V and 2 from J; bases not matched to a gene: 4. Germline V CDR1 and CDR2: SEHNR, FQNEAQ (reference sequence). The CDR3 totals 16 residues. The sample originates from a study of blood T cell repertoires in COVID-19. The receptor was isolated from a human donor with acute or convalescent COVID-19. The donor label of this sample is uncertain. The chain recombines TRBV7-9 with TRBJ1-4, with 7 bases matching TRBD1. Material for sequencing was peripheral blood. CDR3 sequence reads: CASSLGRQGTNEKLFF. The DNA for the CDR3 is TGTGCCAGCAGCTTAGGCCGACAGGGCACTAATGAAAAACTGTTTTTT. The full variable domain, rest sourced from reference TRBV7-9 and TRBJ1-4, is DTGVSQNPRHKITKRGQNVTFRCDPISEHNRLYWYRQTLGQGPEFLTYFQNEAQLEKSRLLSDRFSAERPKGSFSTLEIQRTEQGDSAMYLCASSLGRQGTNEKLFFGSGTQLSVL.